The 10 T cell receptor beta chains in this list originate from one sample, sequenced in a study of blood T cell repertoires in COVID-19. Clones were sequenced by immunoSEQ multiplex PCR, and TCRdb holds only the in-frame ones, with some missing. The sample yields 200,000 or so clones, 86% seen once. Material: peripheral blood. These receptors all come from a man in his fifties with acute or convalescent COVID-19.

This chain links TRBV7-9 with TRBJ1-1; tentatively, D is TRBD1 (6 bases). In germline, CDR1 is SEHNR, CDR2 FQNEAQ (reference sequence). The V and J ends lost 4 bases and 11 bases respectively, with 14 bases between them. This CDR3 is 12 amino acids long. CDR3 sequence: CASSSGGLSAFF. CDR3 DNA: TGTGCCAGCAGCTCGGGGGGGCTTTCGGCTTTCTTT.

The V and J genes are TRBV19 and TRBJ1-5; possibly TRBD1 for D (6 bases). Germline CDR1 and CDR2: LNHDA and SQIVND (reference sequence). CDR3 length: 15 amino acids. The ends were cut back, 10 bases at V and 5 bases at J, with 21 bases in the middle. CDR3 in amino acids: CATSALGAGDQPQHF. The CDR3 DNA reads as TGTGCCACCTCGGCTTTGGGGGCAGGCGATCAGCCCCAGCATTTT.

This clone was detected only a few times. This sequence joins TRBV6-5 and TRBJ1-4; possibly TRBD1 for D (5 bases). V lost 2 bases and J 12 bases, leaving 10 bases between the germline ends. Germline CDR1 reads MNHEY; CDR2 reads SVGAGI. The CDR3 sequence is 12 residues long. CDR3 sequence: CASSYQGGELFF. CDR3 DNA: TGTGCCAGCAGTTACCAGGGTGGGGAACTGTTTTTT.

CDR3 in DNA: TGTGCCAGCAGCTTAGAGACAGGGCGGAATTCACCCCTCCACTTT. It translates to CASSLETGRNSPLHF. The chain carries TRBV7-2 and TRBJ1-6; TRBD1 aligns across 7 bases. Germline V lookup: CDR1 SGHTA, CDR2 FQGNSA. CDR3 length equals 15 residues. The ends lost 1 base at V and 7 bases at J; junction bases unmatched: 4.

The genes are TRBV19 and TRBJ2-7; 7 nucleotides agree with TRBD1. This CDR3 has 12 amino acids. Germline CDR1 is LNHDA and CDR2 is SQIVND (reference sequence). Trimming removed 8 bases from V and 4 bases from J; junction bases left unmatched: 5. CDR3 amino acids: CASAGTVYEQYF. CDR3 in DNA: TGTGCCAGTGCAGGGACAGTATACGAGCAGTACTTC.

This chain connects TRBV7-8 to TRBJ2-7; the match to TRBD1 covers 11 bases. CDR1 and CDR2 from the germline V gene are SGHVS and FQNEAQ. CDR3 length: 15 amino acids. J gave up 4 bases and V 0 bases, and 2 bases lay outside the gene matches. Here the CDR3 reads CASSLAGTGGYEQYF. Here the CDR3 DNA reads TGTGCCAGCAGCTTAGCGGGGACAGGGGGGTACGAGCAGTACTTC. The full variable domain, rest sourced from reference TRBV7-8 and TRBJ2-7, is GAGVSQSPRYKVAKRGQDVALRCDPISGHVSLFWYQQALGQGPEFLTYFQNEAQLDKSGLPSDRFFAERPEGSVSTLKIQRTQQEDSAVYLCASSLAGTGGYEQYFGPGTRLTVT.

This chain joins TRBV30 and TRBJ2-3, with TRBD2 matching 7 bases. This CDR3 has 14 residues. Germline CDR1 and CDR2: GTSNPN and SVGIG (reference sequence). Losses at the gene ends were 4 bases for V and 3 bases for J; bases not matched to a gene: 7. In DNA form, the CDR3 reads TGTGCCTGGATATACACGGGGGGAACAGATACGCAGTATTTT. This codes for CAWIYTGGTDTQYF.

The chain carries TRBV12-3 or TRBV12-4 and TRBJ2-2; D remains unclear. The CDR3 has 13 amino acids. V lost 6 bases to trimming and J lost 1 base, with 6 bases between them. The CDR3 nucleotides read TGTGCCAGCAGCAGGTTGAACACCGGGGAGCTGTTTTTT. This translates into CASSRLNTGELFF.

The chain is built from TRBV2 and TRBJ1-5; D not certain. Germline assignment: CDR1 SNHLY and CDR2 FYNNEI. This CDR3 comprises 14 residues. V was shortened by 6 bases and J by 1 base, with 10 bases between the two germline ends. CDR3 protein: CASSKQQSNQPQHF. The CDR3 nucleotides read TGTGCCAGCAGCAAACAGCAGAGCAATCAGCCCCAGCATTTT.

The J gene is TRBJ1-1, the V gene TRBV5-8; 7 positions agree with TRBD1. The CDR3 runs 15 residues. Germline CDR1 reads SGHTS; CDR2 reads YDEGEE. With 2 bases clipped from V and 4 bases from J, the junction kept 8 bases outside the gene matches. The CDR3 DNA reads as TGTGCCAGCAGCTTCAAGGGGGCTTTGGGCACTGAAGCTTTCTTT. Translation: CASSFKGALGTEAFF. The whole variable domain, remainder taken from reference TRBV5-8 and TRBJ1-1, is EAGVTQSPTHLIKTRGQQATLRCSPISGHTSVYWYQQALGLGLQFLLWYDEGEERNRGNFPPRFSGRQFPNYSSELNVNALELEDSALYLCASSFKGALGTEAFFGQGTRLTVV.